This T cell receptor (beta chain) was sequenced in a study of pediatric ulcerative colitis. Study context: Most patients had pancolitis, and two had left-sided colitis.

Rectal tissue came from one to two pinch biopsies taken at colonoscopy. The assay was run at survey level. TCRdb keeps only in-frame clones here, not all; method: immunoSEQ multiplex PCR. The repertoire holds about 22,000 clones, with approximately 74% as singletons. The CDR3 runs 15 residues. Trimming cost V 4 bases and J 3 bases; bases outside gene matches: 8. CDR1 is SGHVS and CDR2 is FQNEAQ in the germline V gene. Turning to this clone: Its antigen is still unknown.

General study points: Blood samples from a couple of patients yielded substantially fewer templates and were excluded from blood-rectal overlap analysis. Ulcerative colitis patients shared more blood-rectal clones than controls.

This sequence was found in a boy between 10 and 17 years old with severe ulcerative colitis. The specimen was gut tissue. The J gene is TRBJ1-1, the V gene TRBV7-8; 7 bases agree with TRBD1. The chain's CDR3 is CASSSDDRAHTEAFF. Here the CDR3 DNA reads TGTGCCAGCAGCTCGGACGACAGGGCCCACACTGAAGCTTTCTTT. Drawing the rest from reference TRBV7-8 and TRBJ1-1, the complete variable domain is GAGVSQSPRYKVAKRGQDVALRCDPISGHVSLFWYQQALGQGPEFLTYFQNEAQLDKSGLPSDRFFAERPEGSVSTLKIQRTQQEDSAVYLCASSSDDRAHTEAFFGQGTRLTVV.